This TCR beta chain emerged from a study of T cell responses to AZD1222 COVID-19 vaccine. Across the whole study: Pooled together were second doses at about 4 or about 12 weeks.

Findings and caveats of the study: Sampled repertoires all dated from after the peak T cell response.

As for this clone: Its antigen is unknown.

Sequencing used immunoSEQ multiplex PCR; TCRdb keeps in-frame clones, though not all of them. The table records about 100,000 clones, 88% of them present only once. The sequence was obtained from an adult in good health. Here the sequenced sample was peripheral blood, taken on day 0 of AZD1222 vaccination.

In DNA, the CDR3 is TGTGCCAGCAGCGCGGGATTTGGGGAGACCCAGTACTTC. Protein product: CASSAGFGETQYF. The chain couples TRBV7-3 to TRBJ2-5; weak D call: TRBD2 (6 bases). Germline CDR1 is SGHTA and CDR2 is FQGTGA. Trimming shortened V by 5 bases and J by 5 bases, and 12 bases separated the two germline ends. The CDR3 contains 13 residues.